The 4 T cell receptor beta chains reported below all come from one sample, sequenced in a study of STAT3 mutations in large granular lymphocyte leukemia. Clones were sequenced by immunoSEQ multiplex PCR, and TCRdb holds only the in-frame ones, with some missing. This table holds about 4,300 clones, 62% found once. Study-level results: At least one immunodominant TCR beta clonotype appeared in every T-cell large granular lymphocyte leukemia patient.

Which antigens these TCRs recognize remains unknown. Sequencing used PBMCs. All receptors derive from a human donor with T large granular lymphocyte leukemia. Some clones in this sample may be carry-over from other donors' samples.

J is TRBJ1-6 and V is TRBV4-3, with unresolved D. The germline CDR1 and CDR2 sequences are LGHNA and YSLEER. The CDR3 is 13 residues long. The V and J ends lost 2 bases and 13 bases respectively, with 12 bases between them. CDR3 sequence reads: CASSQNREFPLHF. CDR3 bases: TGCGCCAGCAGCCAAAATCGGGAATTCCCCCTCCACTTT.

This clone is categorized as medium-sized (0.01 to 0.1%). V gene TRBV5-6 combines with J gene TRBJ2-7, with a weak D call TRBD2 (6 bases). CDR3 size: 13 residues. The V gene lost 4 bases and the J gene lost 5 bases, with 13 bases spanning the gap. CDR1 and CDR2 (germline): SGHDT, YYEEEE. The chain's CDR3 is CASSDHGGDEQYF. In DNA, the CDR3 is TGTGCCAGCAGCGACCATGGAGGGGACGAGCAGTACTTC.

The rearrangement links TRBV7-9 to TRBJ1-4, with 9 nucleotides matching TRBD1. The CDR3 totals 14 residues. V was pared by 5 bases and J by 8 bases, with 6 bases of the junction left unmatched. Per germline, CDR1 SEHNR and CDR2 FQNEAQ (reference sequence). CDR3 sequence (DNA): TGTGCCAGCAGCCTCACAGGGGGCAGAGAAAAACTGTTTTTT. Translation: CASSLTGGREKLFF.

V and J are TRBV30 and TRBJ2-5; D is perhaps TRBD1 or TRBD2 (6 bases each). This CDR3 comprises 16 residues. Germline lookup yields CDR1 GTSNPN and CDR2 SVGIG (reference sequence). V was trimmed by 3 bases and J by 5 bases, leaving 22 bases between them. CDR3 DNA: TGTGCCTGGAGCCCTAGTAGGGGGGCTTGGGTGGAGACCCAGTACTTC. Translating it yields CAWSPSRGAWVETQYF.